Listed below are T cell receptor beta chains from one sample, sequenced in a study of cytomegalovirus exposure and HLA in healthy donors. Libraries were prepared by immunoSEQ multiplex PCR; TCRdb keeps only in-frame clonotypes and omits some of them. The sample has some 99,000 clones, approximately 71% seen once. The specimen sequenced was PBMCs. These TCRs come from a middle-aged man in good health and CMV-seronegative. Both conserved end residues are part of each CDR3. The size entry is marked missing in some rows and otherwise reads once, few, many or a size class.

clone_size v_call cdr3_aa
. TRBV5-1 CASRTGETGGLLGAKNIQYF
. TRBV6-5 CASSLQSSYNSPLHF
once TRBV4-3 CASSRRLAGGRVDEQFF
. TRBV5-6 CASTRGAGNTEAFF
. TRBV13 CASSSARRRSTDTQYF
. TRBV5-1 CASSLGSVNEKLFF
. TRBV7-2 CASSSGGAPNTGELFF
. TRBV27 CATSLAVNNEQFF
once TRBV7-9 CASSDRTGTNYGYTF
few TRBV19 CASSGDQGSGNTIYF
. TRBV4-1 CASSHQTGRNTEAFF
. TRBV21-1 CASSKTEGVSNQPQHF
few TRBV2 CASSEGGGLSYEQYF
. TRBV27 CASRTTQGRTGELFF
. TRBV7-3 CASSLMQEYGEQFF
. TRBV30 CAWSVVGGNTDTQYF
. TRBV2 CASSRGAGRSDGYTF
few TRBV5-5 CASSLRPGDTDTQYF
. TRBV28 CASSLGGADEQYF
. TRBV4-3 CASSQSGGASGELFF
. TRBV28 CASTPLGVHNYGYTF
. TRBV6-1 CASSWTSGGTDTQYF
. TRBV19 CASHPGRGAKEAF